Listed below are T cell receptor beta chains from one sample, sequenced in a study of blood T cell repertoires in COVID-19. Using immunoSEQ multiplex PCR, the repertoire was profiled, and TCRdb retains in-frame clones only, with some absent. The sample lists 130,000 to 150,000 clones; under 90% were seen once. The sequenced material came from peripheral blood. These receptors came from a woman of 80 years or more in a cohort sampled during active or convalescent COVID-19. The CDR3 runs from the conserved cysteine through the conserved F or W. The D gene is left open where the match is weak. Some rows have no size entry. The others give once, few or many, or a class for an expanded clone.

J gene,CDR3 length,V gene,clone size,D gene,CDR3 DNA,CDR3 protein
TRBJ2-1,13,TRBV5-1,once,-,TGCGCCAGCAGCTTGGGACAGCGTAATGAGCAGTTCTTC,CASSLGQRNEQFF
TRBJ2-2,16,TRBV28,-,TRBD2,TGTGCCAGCAGTATCCTAGCGGGGTACGACACCGGGGAGCTGTTTTTT,CASSILAGYDTGELFF
TRBJ1-6,14,TRBV9,-,-,TGTGCCAGCAGCGTGTTAGGGGAAAATTCACCCCTCCACTTT,CASSVLGENSPLHF
TRBJ1-1,15,TRBV18,-,-,TGTGCCAGCTCACGGTCGGAGAGGGGGAACTCTGAAGCTTTCTTT,CASSRSERGNSEAFF
TRBJ1-2,18,TRBV12-5,-,-,TGTGCTAGTGGTTGGGGGCCCGTCTTAAACAGGGCCAACTATGGCTACACCTTC,CASGWGPVLNRANYGYTF
TRBJ1-1,15,TRBV9,-,TRBD1,TGTGCCAGCAGCCTCAGGGACAGTGTGAACACTGAAGCTTTCTTT,CASSLRDSVNTEAFF
TRBJ2-1,14,TRBV7-2,-,TRBD1,TGTGCCAGCAGCTTATGGACAGGGAACAATGAGCAGTTCTTC,CASSLWTGNNEQFF
TRBJ1-4,13,TRBV19,-,-,TGTGCCAGTAGTTGGCAGGGTGATGAAAAACTGTTTTTT,CASSWQGDEKLFF
TRBJ1-2,14,TRBV6-5,-,TRBD1,TGTGCCAGCAGTTACTCCGGACAGGGAAAAGGCTACACCTTC,CASSYSGQGKGYTF
TRBJ2-1,13,TRBV24-1,-,TRBD2,TGTGCCGCCGGGGGGGGCAGCTACAATGAGCAGTTCTTC,CAAGGGSYNEQFF
TRBJ2-2,14,TRBV11-2,once,-,TGTGCCAGCAGCTCGACAACGGTGGCCGGGGAGCTGTTTTTT,CASSSTTVAGELFF
TRBJ1-1,13,TRBV3-1/TRBV3-2,-,-,TGTGCCAGCAGCCAGTTGTTTGGCTCTGAAGCTTTCTTT,CASSQLFGSEAFF
TRBJ1-4,14,TRBV23-1,-,-,TGCGCCAGCAACCCGACAGTGGTAAATGAAAAACTGTTTTTT,CASNPTVVNEKLFF
TRBJ1-4,15,TRBV7-9,few,TRBD1,TGTGCCAGCAGCTTGATGACAGGGGCAGCAGAAAAACTGTTTTTT,CASSLMTGAAEKLFF
TRBJ1-1,15,TRBV19,-,TRBD1,TGTGCCAGTAGTACGGGACAGGGAGGGTACACTGAAGCTTTCTTT,CASSTGQGGYTEAFF
TRBJ1-2,13,TRBV2,-,-,TGTGCCAGCAGAGCCAACCCCCTATGGGGCTACACCTTC,CASRANPLWGYTF
TRBJ2-7,16,TRBV5-1,-,-,TGCGCCAGCAGCTTGTTTTCCGGGGGTCTTAGCTACGAGCAGTACTTC,CASSLFSGGLSYEQYF
TRBJ1-2,14,TRBV25-1,-,-,TGTGCCAGCAGTGAATTCCCAGGGCCGGGTGGCTACACCTTC,CASSEFPGPGGYTF
TRBJ1-1,15,TRBV30,-,TRBD1,TGTGCCGGGGGCGACAGGGTGAGGGGAAACACTGAAGCTTTCTTT,CAGGDRVRGNTEAFF
TRBJ1-2,11,TRBV6-5,-,-,TGTGCCAGCAATCAGGGATGGGACTACACCTTC,CASNQGWDYTF
TRBJ2-2,13,TRBV19,-,-,TGTGCCAGTGGGGGCTTGTACACCGGGGAGCTGTTTTTT,CASGGLYTGELFF
TRBJ1-2,15,TRBV30,-,-,TGTGCCTGGAGTGTGGGCGGGGTAGGGAACTATGGCTACACCTTC,CAWSVGGVGNYGYTF
TRBJ1-2,13,TRBV11-2,-,-,TGTGCCAGCAGCTTACAGCTAGGCTATGGCTACACCTTC,CASSLQLGYGYTF
TRBJ1-2,16,TRBV18,-,-,TGTGCCAGCTCACCAGGGACATATCCAGCTAACTATGGCTACACCTTC,CASSPGTYPANYGYTF
TRBJ1-2,11,TRBV29-1,-,-,TGCAGCGTTGAGCGTCATGGTGGCTACACCTTC,CSVERHGGYTF
TRBJ2-5,14,TRBV18,-,-,TGTGCCAGCTCAGACGTGACAGGAAAAGAGACCCAGTACTTC,CASSDVTGKETQYF
TRBJ1-2,12,TRBV20-1,-,TRBD1,TGCAGTGCAAGTGGACAGGTCTATGGCTACACCTTC,CSASGQVYGYTF
TRBJ2-2,14,TRBV24-1,many,TRBD1,TGTGCCACCAGTGACGGGACAGACCATGGGGAGCTGTTTTTT,CATSDGTDHGELFF
TRBJ2-5,15,TRBV7-2,-,-,TGTGCCAGCAGCTTGCAGTCAGGGTTACAAGAGACCCAGTACTTC,CASSLQSGLQETQYF
TRBJ1-5,15,TRBV19,-,-,TGTGCCAGTAGTAAGGTCCCGGGGAGCAATCAGCCCCAGCATTTT,CASSKVPGSNQPQHF
TRBJ2-3,15,TRBV11-3,-,TRBD1,TGTGCCAGCAGCTCAACAGGGGGCGGCGCAGATACGCAGTATTTT,CASSSTGGGADTQYF
TRBJ2-3,16,TRBV6-1,-,TRBD2,TGTGCCAGCAGTGAACTCGGCGGGGGGGCATCAGATACGCAGTATTTT,CASSELGGGASDTQYF
TRBJ1-4,15,TRBV7-2,-,-,TGTGCCAGCAGCTTAGTCAAGGGGCTGAATGAAAAACTGTTTTTT,CASSLVKGLNEKLFF
TRBJ2-1,18,TRBV7-9,-,TRBD1,TGTGCCAGCAGGAAACAGGGGGCGCTGAATTCTGGATATAGTGAGCAGTTCTTC,CASRKQGALNSGYSEQFF